The 2 T cell receptor beta chains below come from one sample, sequenced in a study of blood T cells in healthy people across ages (dated by TCRdb to 2014 to 2015). Receptors were amplified or captured by 5' RACE. TCRdb records Illumina HiSeq 2500 as the sequencer. A second PCR of about 7 to 12 cycles was run with a J-beta primer mix and a sample-barcoded 5' primer. In TCRdb, the public reads were trimmed at Q25 with fastp and aligned with MiXCR, with productive beta chains retained. When rows share a CDR3 protein, they turn into one entry using the most common DNA and genes. Recorded for this sample are over 600,000 distinct CDR3 sequences; about 45% of them occurred a single time. 15% to 20% of the sample comes from the top ten. The sequencing sample was made of blood. The receptor source for this set is a man older than 75 in good health.

On this clonotype itself: A read error may produce the germline difference seen at one junction end. The V call is TRBV7-9, the J call TRBJ1-1; D is possibly TRBD1 (5 bases). The CDR3 covers 14 residues. Germline lookup yields CDR1 SEHNR and CDR2 FQNEAQ (reference sequence). The DNA for the CDR3 is TGTGCCGGCAGCTCGGGGACTTTCAACACTGAAGCTTTCTTT. It codes for CAGSSGTFNTEAFF.

The J gene is TRBJ2-3, the V gene TRBV12-3 or TRBV12-4; either TRBD1 or TRBD2 may fit D (6 bases each). V lost 5 bases and J lost 9, with 15 bases in between. The CDR3 runs 13 residues. The CDR3 nucleotides read TGTGCCAGCAGTGAAGGACCCGGGGGCACGCAGTATTTT. Its protein is CASSEGPGGTQYF.